This TCR beta chain was retrieved from a study of T-cell memory formation after mild COVID-19. Broader study findings: There were some responding clones in pre-infection memory, which suggested that cross-reactive memory had joined. Among contracting clones, CD4+ were mainly CM/EM and CD8+ enriched in EMRA.

Each CDR3 protein gets one entry after TCRdb re-called the 5' RACE reads with MiXCR. The sample has 110,000 or so distinct CDR3 sequences; roughly a sixth are singletons. Looked up from germline, CDR1 is SGHRS and CDR2 is YFSETQ. There are 15 residues in the CDR3. V shed 2 bases, J shed 3 bases, and the junction held 7 bases outside the gene matches. Points on this clonotype: Its target is not known. This CDR3 fails to terminate in the conserved phenylalanine or tryptophan, so it likely reflects a read error.

This chain uses TRBV5-1 with TRBJ1-2, with 7 bases matching TRBD1. Material: PBMCs or a T cell subset sorted from them (not recorded which). The receptor was isolated from a man between 18 and 29 years old who had mild COVID-19 (a few samples of this study predate the infection). Cell type and time point are not known. The CDR3 reads CASSFGDRVDYGYTL. CDR3 sequence (DNA): TGCGCCAGCAGCTTCGGGGACAGAGTCGACTATGGCTACACCCTC.